This T cell receptor beta chain was captured in a study of regulatory T cells in long-lasting Graves disease. This clonotype came up a few times. Construction of TCR beta libraries relied on iRepertoire HTBI primers and on Arm-PCR targeting CDR3 regions. TCRdb processed the multiplex PCR reads anew with MiXCR; each CDR3 protein has one entry. The data contain 350,000 to 550,000 distinct CDR3 sequences, 15% of them singletons. As for time point: newly diagnosed GD, antithyroid drugs for less than 3 months. The TCR library was made from RNA extracted from PBMCs. Graves' disease diagnosis followed American Thyroid Association guidelines. Staff drew nine milliliters of peripheral blood into EDTA tubes. V was clipped by 8 bases and J by 9 bases; unmatched bases: 10. The CDR3 is 14 amino acids. Germline assignment: CDR1 SGHTS and CDR2 YDEGEE. These sequences were also reported in another study, on T cells in Graves' hyperthyroidism and ophthalmopathy. Per that paper: A first-round RT-PCR of the TCR CDR3 used the HTBI primer set. Most thyroid-expanded clonotypes above 0.001 were also found in blood.

The sequence was obtained from a woman in her thirties with Graves disease. This material consisted of peripheral blood mononuclear cells (PBMCs), taken at new diagnosis, from a patient treated with antithyroid drugs. The genes are TRBV5-8 and TRBJ2-3; 12 bases line up with TRBD2. The CDR3 sequence is CASSSGRAYGTQYF. The CDR3 nucleotides read TGTGCCAGTTCTAGCGGGAGGGCCTATGGCACGCAGTATTTT.